Detailed here is one TCR beta chain. Stated time point: baseline, week 1 (first vaccination visit). Treatment reported: pre-vaccination baseline after standard-of-care therapy. Profiling relied on immunoSEQ multiplex PCR, and the TCRdb table lists in-frame clones only, not all of them. The data contain roughly 41,000 clones, roughly 90% of them seen just once; the ten biggest clones take up 18%. This entry is derived from a study of a mutant IDH1 vaccine in newly diagnosed glioma. Whole-study context: Treated patients had a mean age of roughly 40 years and a 62.5% male, 37.5% female split. Radiotherapy, temozolomide, or both had been given previously, and both were given to most.

CDR1 is SGHDN, CDR2 FVKESK, per germline. The CDR3 covers 13 residues. V lost 1 base and J lost 7, with 11 bases in between. This chain links TRBV14 with TRBJ2-7; D not resolved. This sequence originates from a man between 18 and 35 years old with glioma. The sample was PBMCs, taken from a glioma patient treated with radiotherapy, temozolomide or both. The DNA for the CDR3 is TGTGCCAGCAGCCAAGCGGGTCTTTGGGAGCAGTACTTC. Protein product: CASSQAGLWEQYF.